The 26 T cell receptor beta chains given below trace back to one sample, sequenced in a study of spatial heterogeneity in lung cancer. The time point denotes: sample taken at primary tumor resection. From the 5' RACE reads, TCRdb called clonotypes with MiXCR, one entry per CDR3 protein. The sample yields fewer than 2,000 distinct CDR3 sequences, roughly 23% seen once. The input for sequencing was normal lung tissue next to the tumor, taken at surgery. These receptors came from a male donor with early-stage non-small cell lung cancer.

Within the sample, this clonotype is medium-sized. This rearrangement joins TRBV14 to TRBJ2-5; D call uncertain. Trimming stripped 0 bases from V and 1 base from J, with 9 bases between. The CDR3 spans 15 residues. CDR1 is SGHDN and CDR2 is FVKESK in the germline V gene. CDR3 DNA sequence: TGTGCCAGCAGCCAAGATTTGAGAACCCAAGAGACCCAGTACTTC. Protein sequence: CASSQDLRTQETQYF. Full variable domain (rest looked up from reference TRBV14 and TRBJ2-5): EAGVTQFPSHSVIEKGQTVTLRCDPISGHDNLYWYRRVMGKEIKFLLHFVKESKQDESGMPNNRFLAERTGGTYSTLKVQPAELEDSGVYFCASSQDLRTQETQYFGPGTRLLVL.

In its sample, this clonotype ranks as medium-sized. This chain joins TRBV11-3 and TRBJ2-3, with a possible D match to TRBD2 (5 bases). The germline V and J ends were trimmed by 5 bases and 3 bases, with 9 bases remaining between them. Germline V CDR1 and CDR2: SGHNT, YENEEA. The CDR3 covers 13 residues. CDR3 region: CASSNPGTDTQYF. The CDR3 DNA sequence: TGTGCCAGCAGCAACCCGGGAACAGATACGCAGTATTTT.

By sample share, this clonotype is large (0.1 to 1%). The rearrangement uses TRBV20-1 and TRBJ1-1; the D is unclear. V lost 2 bases and J 1 base, leaving 11 bases between the germline ends. CDR1 is DFQATT, CDR2 SNEGSKA, per germline (reference sequence). The CDR3 runs to 14 residues. CDR3 loop: CSARRQFSNTEAFF. CDR3 nucleotide sequence: TGCAGTGCTAGAAGACAATTTTCGAACACTGAAGCTTTCTTT.

By sample share, this clonotype is medium-sized. The gene calls are TRBV6-5 and TRBJ2-7, with 8 bases aligning to TRBD2. With V trimmed by 0 bases and J by 3 bases, 4 bases remained unmatched. Germline CDR1 and CDR2: MNHEY and SVGAGI. The CDR3 runs to 15 residues. CDR3 bases: TGTGCCAGCAGTTACTCCCTAGCGGGCTTCTACGAGCAGTACTTC. This gives the protein CASSYSLAGFYEQYF.

This clonotype was observed a handful of times. The chain uses TRBV7-9 and TRBJ2-2; D is uncertain. Germline V gene sequence: CDR1 SEHNR, CDR2 FQNEAQ (reference sequence). CDR3 length equals 13 residues. V lost 5 bases to trimming and J lost 4 bases, with 8 bases between them. CDR3 coding DNA: TGTGCCAGCAGCCTCATCACCACCGGGGAGCTGTTTTTT. Translated: CASSLITTGELFF. Based on the CDR3 plus reference TRBV7-9 and TRBJ2-2, the full variable domain is DTGVSQNPRHKITKRGQNVTFRCDPISEHNRLYWYRQTLGQGPEFLTYFQNEAQLEKSRLLSDRFSAERPKGSFSTLEIQRTEQGDSAMYLCASSLITTGELFFGEGSRLTVL.

In its sample, this clonotype was seen many times. The chain recombines TRBV20-1 with TRBJ2-2; TRBD1 is a possible D gene (5 bases). CDR1 DFQATT and CDR2 SNEGSKA come from the germline V gene (reference sequence). This CDR3 region has 16 residues. Trimming took off 0 bases at V and 1 base at J, with 12 bases between the two ends. In nucleotides, the CDR3 is TGCAGTGCTAGAGATTCAGGGCGACAGAACACCGGGGAGCTGTTTTTT. It codes for CSARDSGRQNTGELFF.

This clonotype qualifies as medium-sized. The chain recombines TRBV5-4 with TRBJ2-3, with 11 bases fitting TRBD2. Trimming at V came to 4 bases and at J to 0 bases, leaving 10 bases not matched to a gene. The CDR3 is 18 residues long. CDR1 is SGHNT, CDR2 YYREEE, per germline (reference sequence). The CDR3, as DNA: TGTGCCAGCAGCCTCCGTCGGACTAGCGGGTCTAGCACAGATACGCAGTATTTT. Protein: CASSLRRTSGSSTDTQYF.

Judged by abundance, this clonotype is medium-sized. The V and J genes are TRBV24-1 and TRBJ2-3; D uncertain. Germline loops: CDR1 KGHDR, CDR2 SFDVKD. The CDR3 has 14 residues. With 9 bases removed from V and 1 base from J, the gap between germline ends came to 13 bases. CDR3 residues: CATAGESGTDTQYF. CDR3 sequence (DNA): TGTGCCACCGCAGGTGAGAGTGGCACAGATACGCAGTATTTT.

This clonotype is labeled medium-sized (0.01 to 0.1%). V usage is TRBV7-9 and J usage is TRBJ1-2; D is perhaps TRBD1 (5 bases). Germline-derived CDR1 and CDR2 are SEHNR and FQNEAQ (reference sequence). The CDR3 runs to 14 residues. V was clipped by 2 bases and J by 4 bases, with 11 bases between them. The CDR3 sequence is CASSLSRALYGYTF. In DNA, the CDR3 is TGTGCCAGCAGCTTAAGCAGGGCTCTCTATGGCTACACCTTC.

By sample fraction, this clonotype is medium-sized. V is TRBV5-1 and J is TRBJ1-2; 8 bases are shared with TRBD1. The CDR3 runs to 14 residues. Unmatched junction bases numbered 4, after V lost 2 bases and J lost 4 bases. Germline assignment: CDR1 SGHRS and CDR2 YFSETQ. In nucleotides, the CDR3 is TGCGCCAGCAGCTTTACAGGGGGAGGCTATGGCTACACCTTC. It is translated as CASSFTGGGYGYTF.

Judged by abundance, this clonotype is large. The J gene is TRBJ2-1, the V gene TRBV11-2; perhaps TRBD2 as D (6 bases). This CDR3 region has 15 residues. V shed 1 base and J shed 6 bases, with 13 bases lying between them. Germline V CDR1 and CDR2: SGHAT, FQNNGV. CDR3 loop: CASSLGPGTLNEQFF. CDR3 nucleotides: TGTGCCAGCAGCTTAGGCCCCGGGACTCTCAATGAGCAGTTCTTC.

This clonotype is termed medium-sized. The J gene is TRBJ2-2, the V gene TRBV29-1; 9 bases are a match to TRBD1. The CDR3 spans 18 residues. From germline, CDR1 is SQVTM and CDR2 ANQGSEA. The ends lost 6 bases at V and 3 bases at J; junction bases unmatched: 17. The DNA of the CDR3 is TGCAGCGTATCATTAAACAGGGGGCCGGGGGTCGACACCGGGGAGCTGTTTTTT. As protein: CSVSLNRGPGVDTGELFF.

This clonotype was counted a few times. The rearrangement uses TRBV20-1 and TRBJ2-7; a possible D gene is TRBD1 (6 bases). The V and J ends lost 6 bases and 5 bases respectively, with 17 bases between them. CDR1 is DFQATT and CDR2 is SNEGSKA in the germline V gene (reference sequence). The CDR3 covers 13 residues. The CDR3, as DNA: TGCAGTGCAGAGGGGGTTGTAGGCCACGAGCAGTACTTC. The encoded protein is CSAEGVVGHEQYF.

This clonotype is deemed medium-sized (0.01 to 0.1%). This sequence joins TRBV6-2 or TRBV6-3 and TRBJ1-6; weak D call: TRBD1 (5 bases). This CDR3 is 14 amino acids long. The germline V gene encodes CDR1 MNHEY and CDR2 SVGEGT. The ends were cut back, 7 bases at V and 11 bases at J, with 18 bases in the middle. Here the CDR3 DNA reads TGTGCCAGCACCGACGGGACGACCGCTCCACCCCTCCACTTT. Translated: CASTDGTTAPPLHF.

By proportion, this clonotype is medium-sized (0.01 to 0.1%). One end of the junction varies from germline; a read error may be responsible. The chain joins TRBV4-1 to TRBJ1-6, with a possible D match to TRBD1 (5 bases). The CDR3 sequence is 15 residues long. CDR1 MGHRA and CDR2 YSYEKL come from the germline V gene. The DNA for the CDR3 is TGCGCCAGCAGCCAATACAGGTCCTCTAATTCACCCCTCCACTTT. It translates to CASSQYRSSNSPLHF.

The chain is built from TRBV20-1 and TRBJ2-7; tentatively, D is TRBD1 (6 bases). V was pared by 5 bases and J by 1 base, with 9 bases between. CDR1 is DFQATT and CDR2 is SNEGSKA in the germline V gene (reference sequence). The CDR3 extends over 12 amino acids. The CDR3 sequence is CSAPGQSYEQYF. In DNA form, the CDR3 reads TGCAGTGCTCCGGGACAATCCTACGAGCAGTACTTC.

By its share, this clonotype is large. The CDR3 DNA follows: TGCAGCGCGCGGGACAGCTCTGAAAAACTGTTTTTT. Residues: CSARDSSEKLFF. The chain uses TRBV29-1 and TRBJ1-4; 7 bases match TRBD1. The CDR3 spans 12 residues. The germline V gene encodes CDR1 SQVTM and CDR2 ANQGSEA. The junction had 6 bases not matched to a gene; V was cut back by 7 bases and J by 7 bases.

This clonotype was seen at least ten times. The rearrangement links TRBV2 to TRBJ1-3; D is possibly TRBD1 (5 bases). The CDR3 covers 14 residues. V lost 6 bases and J 0 bases, leaving 9 bases between the germline ends. CDR1 SNHLY and CDR2 FYNNEI come from the germline V gene. The CDR3 protein is CASSRDVSGNTIYF. CDR3 DNA sequence: TGTGCCAGCAGCAGGGATGTCTCTGGAAACACCATATATTTT.

This clonotype was detected ten times or more. The V gene is TRBV30, the J gene TRBJ2-1; 10 bases agree with TRBD1. J was trimmed by 7 bases and V by 4 bases; bases with no gene match: 4. From germline, CDR1 is GTSNPN and CDR2 SVGIG (reference sequence). The CDR3 covers 13 residues. DNA for the CDR3: TGTGCCTGGACCCTGGGACAGGGGAATGAGCAGTTCTTC. Its translation is CAWTLGQGNEQFF.

This clonotype counts as medium-sized (0.01 to 0.1%). This chain uses TRBV20-1 with TRBJ2-7; 13 nucleotides line up with TRBD2. J was trimmed by 6 bases and V by 4 bases; bases with no gene match: 9. This CDR3 is 15 amino acids long. Germline V gene data show CDR1 as DFQATT and CDR2 as SNEGSKA (reference sequence). DNA of the CDR3: TGCAGTGCTACCACCCACGGGACTAGCGGGGTCGAGCAGTACTTC. Translation: CSATTHGTSGVEQYF.

This clonotype has ten or more counts. The rearrangement links TRBV29-1 to TRBJ1-5; 7 bases are shared with TRBD1. Germline CDR1 reads SQVTM; CDR2 reads ANQGSEA. The CDR3 is 13 amino acids. V was clipped by 7 bases and J by 3 bases; unmatched bases: 6. The chain's CDR3 is CSGGDSLNQPQHF. The CDR3 DNA sequence: TGCAGCGGGGGGGACAGTCTCAATCAGCCCCAGCATTTT.

Judged by abundance, this clonotype is medium-sized. DNA for the CDR3: TGTGCCAGCAGCCTTACTTCCTTCATGACGGGTGGGGAGACCCAGTACTTC. Its protein product is CASSLTSFMTGGETQYF. The chain couples TRBV3-1 to TRBJ2-5; D gene unclear. This CDR3 comprises 17 residues. V dropped 4 bases and J dropped 5 bases, with 23 bases sitting between them. The germline gives CDR1 LGHDT, CDR2 YNNKEL (reference sequence).

This clonotype is labeled medium-sized. This chain links TRBV6-5 with TRBJ2-5, with no clear D. There are 14 residues in the CDR3. Germline CDR1 and CDR2: MNHEY and SVGAGI. V lost 5 bases to trimming and J lost 0 bases, with 10 bases between them. CDR3 in amino acids: CASSRRNNQETQYF. The CDR3 region has the DNA TGTGCCAGCAGTCGCCGGAACAACCAAGAGACCCAGTACTTC.

The chain joins TRBV5-1 to TRBJ2-2; D perhaps matches TRBD1 (5 bases). The CDR3 is 13 residues long. Germline-derived CDR1 and CDR2 are SGHRS and YFSETQ. Between the trimmed V and J ends, which lost 6 bases and 1 base, there was a span of 7 bases. In DNA, the CDR3 is TGCGCCAGCACCGGACAGAACACCGGGGAGCTGTTTTTT. Translating gives CASTGQNTGELFF.

As concerns this clonotype: Sequence at one end of the junction differs from germline and may be a read error. The chain couples TRBV7-7 to TRBJ2-6; D unclear. Germline-derived CDR1 and CDR2 are SSHAT and FNYEAQ (reference sequence). The CDR3 is made up of 13 amino acids. The CDR3: CASSLAGANVLTF. The CDR3 coding sequence is TGTGCTAGCAGCTTAGCCGGGGCCAACGTCCTGACTTTC.

This clonotype ranks as medium-sized. The gene calls are TRBV6-2 or TRBV6-3 and TRBJ1-2; TRBD1 matches 7 bases. CDR1 and CDR2 (germline): MNHEY, SVGEGT. Trimming removed 6 bases from V and 4 bases from J; junction bases left unmatched: 8. This CDR3 contains 14 residues. CDR3 sequence (DNA): TGTGCCAGCAGGACGACAGGGTCGGGCTATGGCTACACCTTC. It yields the protein CASRTTGSGYGYTF.